A selection of T cell receptor beta chains follows, all from one sample in a study of blood T cell repertoires in COVID-19. TCRdb keeps only in-frame clones here, not all; method: immunoSEQ multiplex PCR. This table holds fewer than 250,000 clones, less than 90% found once. The sequenced sample consisted of peripheral blood. The receptors here all came from a man in his forties or fifties with acute or convalescent COVID-19. The conserved cysteine and the conserved F or W are not part of the CDR3 here.

TRBV27,ASSLKGLAFNNEQF
TRBV11-2,ASSQSPARGSDTQY
TRBV7-9,ASSQGYGGYT
TRBV9,ASNLYGRNTGELF
TRBV18,ASSFGQVSTDTQY
TRBV18,ASSPGQDSPLH
TRBV27,ASSLTGWAGTEAF
TRBV2,ASSQGALQETQY
TRBV16,ASSQRFGMSTDTQY
TRBV5-6,ASRTQNTEAF
TRBV15,ATSREAGSSEQY
TRBV2,ASSIQGWETQY
TRBV5-6,ASSFRGHEQY
TRBV30,AWSSSFGNTIY
TRBV19,ASSIKGDYGYT
TRBV4-2,ASSRWGEMNEQF
TRBV19,ASRGGQAGNTEAF
TRBV4-3,ASSQDPRQGTGNTIY
TRBV4-3,ASSQIPSAGVYNEQF
TRBV18,ASSPGTVSNQPQH
TRBV20-1,SASTGSYSNQPQH
TRBV19,ASSPRLAGGDYNEQF
TRBV19,ASSPRQATYEQY
TRBV18,ASARQGRFTEAF
TRBV10-2,ASSAGVAYGYT
TRBV4-3,ASSPQRGISYNEQF
TRBV2,ASNEQTSAPGELF
TRBV5-1,ASSLDAGNTGELF
TRBV9,ASSATGEYEQY
TRBV19,ASSSRAGGPETQY